The 30 T cell receptor beta chains below all came from one sample that was sequenced in a study of Ad26.COV2.S vaccination and SARS-CoV-2 variants. TCRdb keeps only in-frame clones here, not all; method: immunoSEQ multiplex PCR. The sample has about 390,000 clones; approximately 91% are singletons. Treatment noted: some 20 received Ad26.COV2.S at low or high dose, single or two shots; several received placebo; per-sample allocation not given. All samples were drawn on day 63, counting from the first vaccine or placebo injection. The material sequenced was peripheral blood, taken in a trial of Ad26.COV2.S vaccine versus placebo. These receptor sequences come from a person aged 18-60 years who received the Ad26.COV2.S COVID-19 vaccine or a placebo.

This clone was observed a single time. V gene TRBV10-3 combines with J gene TRBJ2-7; D gene unclear. CDR3 length: 12 residues. Germline assignment: CDR1 ENHRY and CDR2 SYGVKD. V lost 4 bases and J 1 base, leaving 5 bases between the germline ends. For the CDR3, the DNA is TGTGCCATCAGTGGGGCTTCCTACGAGCAGTACTTC. Translated: CAISGASYEQYF.

This chain connects TRBV19 to TRBJ2-3, with D maybe TRBD2 (5 bases). CDR3 size: 13 residues. Germline lookup yields CDR1 LNHDA and CDR2 SQIVND (reference sequence). The V end lost 7 bases, the J end lost 2 bases, and 10 bases lay between the germline ends. CDR3 sequence reads: CASKSGNTDTQYF. CDR3 nucleotides: TGTGCCAGTAAGAGCGGAAACACAGATACGCAGTATTTT.

This clone was detected a few times. V usage is TRBV30 and J usage is TRBJ2-2, with D unresolved. Germline loops: CDR1 GTSNPN, CDR2 SVGIG (reference sequence). The V end was cut by 3 bases, the J end by 6 bases, with 11 bases between. The CDR3 is 13 residues long. The CDR3: CAWSSDVAGELFF. In DNA, the CDR3 is TGTGCCTGGAGCAGCGACGTGGCCGGGGAGCTGTTTTTT.

The chain couples TRBV19 to TRBJ2-7; possible D gene TRBD1, 5 bases. Trimming shortened V by 4 bases and J by 2 bases, and 21 bases separated the two germline ends. CDR3 length: 17 residues. Germline lookup yields CDR1 LNHDA and CDR2 SQIVND (reference sequence). CDR3 bases: TGTGCCAGTAGTAGAACTTTCAGGGTTTCTGGAACCTACGAGCAGTACTTC. Translated: CASSRTFRVSGTYEQYF.

This clone was seen only once. The chain uses TRBV18 and TRBJ1-1; D might be TRBD1 (5 bases). Between the trimmed V and J ends, which lost 3 bases and 4 bases, there was a span of 9 bases. Germline V gives CDR1 KGHSH, CDR2 LQKENI. This CDR3 contains 13 residues. The CDR3 bases are TGTGCCAGCTCACCTAGACAGCCCACTGAAGCTTTCTTT. As protein: CASSPRQPTEAFF.

The chain uses TRBV18 and TRBJ1-5; no clear D gene. The CDR3 extends over 13 amino acids. In germline, CDR1 is KGHSH, CDR2 LQKENI. Trimming took 0 bases from V and 6 from J, leaving 6 bases between them. The CDR3 protein is CASSPPGFQPQHF. CDR3 nucleotides: TGTGCCAGCTCACCACCAGGGTTTCAGCCCCAGCATTTT.

The CDR3 coding sequence is TGTGCCAGCAGTCGGTTACAGGGTTCTGGGGCCAACGTCCTGACTTTC. It yields the protein CASSRLQGSGANVLTF. The gene calls are TRBV27 and TRBJ2-6; D is perhaps TRBD1 (6 bases). Germline V gene lookup returns CDR1 MNHEY and CDR2 SMNVEV (reference sequence). This CDR3 has 16 amino acids. The V end lost 5 bases, the J end lost 1 base, and 12 bases lay between the germline ends.

J is TRBJ1-4 and V is TRBV5-8; D unclear. CDR1 is SGHTS, CDR2 YDEGEE, per germline. V was trimmed by 3 bases and J by 3 bases, leaving 12 bases between them. This CDR3 has 15 residues. CDR3 protein: CASSWGRQANEKLFF. In DNA form, the CDR3 reads TGTGCCAGCAGCTGGGGAAGACAAGCTAATGAAAAACTGTTTTTT.

The chain uses TRBV6-6 and TRBJ1-5, with D unclear. The CDR3 loop spans 16 amino acids. The V gene lost 0 bases and the J gene lost 3 bases, with 12 bases spanning the gap. The germline V gene has CDR1 MNHNY and CDR2 SVGAGI (reference sequence). This chain's CDR3 is CASSYSRRANNQPQHF. CDR3 DNA: TGTGCCAGCAGTTACTCGCGAAGGGCTAACAATCAGCCCCAGCATTTT.

This clone was recorded only once. J is TRBJ1-1 and V is TRBV11-2, with TRBD1 as a possible D gene (6 bases). The CDR3 extends over 14 amino acids. Germline-derived CDR1 and CDR2 are SGHAT and FQNNGV. The germline V and J ends were trimmed by 5 bases and 1 base, with 11 bases remaining between them. CDR3 coding DNA: TGTGCCAGCAGCCCGGGGGGGCGGAACACTGAAGCTTTCTTT. It specifies CASSPGGRNTEAFF.

The genes are TRBV7-2 and TRBJ1-4, with D possibly matching TRBD1 (5 bases). CDR1 SGHTA and CDR2 FQGNSA come from the germline V gene. This CDR3 is built from 16 residues. V was pared by 3 bases and J by 8 bases, with 19 bases between. The DNA for the CDR3 is TGTGCCAGCAGCTTTGAACCGGGCCTTGAGGGGGAAAAACTGTTTTTT. Translation: CASSFEPGLEGEKLFF.

This clone was counted between two and nine times. The chain recombines TRBV7-6 with TRBJ1-3, with D possibly matching TRBD1 (6 bases). Per the germline V gene, CDR1 is SGHVS and CDR2 is FNYEAQ. The CDR3 runs 16 residues. The germline V and J ends were trimmed by 6 bases and 9 bases, with 24 bases remaining between them. The CDR3 here is CASSFMWTAQRPTIYF. The CDR3, as DNA: TGTGCCAGCAGTTTTATGTGGACAGCACAACGTCCCACCATATATTTT.

CDR3 loop: CASSPAEDTNYGYTF. The CDR3 DNA follows: TGTGCCAGCAGCCCCGCGGAGGACACTAACTATGGCTACACCTTC. The chain carries TRBV7-8 and TRBJ1-2; weak D call: TRBD1 (5 bases). Germline V gives CDR1 SGHVS, CDR2 FQNEAQ. The CDR3 is 15 residues long. Trimming cost V 5 bases and J 0 bases, with 13 bases left between them.

This clone was counted a single time. The chain links TRBV10-3 to TRBJ1-1; the match to TRBD1 covers 8 bases. Trimming at V came to 0 bases and at J to 7 bases, leaving 7 bases not matched to a gene. Looked up from germline, CDR1 is ENHRY and CDR2 is SYGVKD. CDR3 length equals 15 residues. For the CDR3, the DNA is TGTGCCATCAGTGAGTCCCAGGGACAGGCCCTTGAAGCTTTCTTT. This sequence encodes CAISESQGQALEAFF.

This chain uses TRBV6-5 with TRBJ1-1, with D perhaps matching TRBD1 (6 bases). CDR1 MNHEY and CDR2 SVGAGI come from the germline V gene. The germline V and J ends were trimmed by 8 bases and 1 base, with 11 bases remaining between them. There are 13 residues in the CDR3. This chain's CDR3 is CASSGGANTEAFF. CDR3 in DNA: TGTGCCAGCTCTGGGGGGGCGAACACTGAAGCTTTCTTT.

The chain uses TRBV4-2 and TRBJ2-2; weak D call: TRBD1 (5 bases). The CDR3 covers 16 residues. V was clipped by 2 bases and J by 4 bases, with 14 bases between them. The germline V gene encodes CDR1 LGHNA and CDR2 YNFKEQ. CDR3 DNA: TGTGCCAGCAGCCAAATCCGACAGAGAGGCACCGGGGAGCTGTTTTTT. This translates into CASSQIRQRGTGELFF.

DNA for the CDR3: TGTGCCAGCAGTTCACCAACACAGGCAGACTACGAGCAGTACTTC. The encoded protein is CASSSPTQADYEQYF. This chain links TRBV6-5 with TRBJ2-7; a weak D match, TRBD1 (5 bases). The CDR3 runs to 15 residues. Germline CDR1 and CDR2: MNHEY and SVGAGI. V lost 4 bases to trimming and J lost 3 bases, with 16 bases between them.

CDR3 region: CASSHSGGTQETQYF. CDR3 DNA: TGTGCCAGCAGCCATAGCGGGGGGACACAAGAGACCCAGTACTTC. The V gene is TRBV3-1 (or the pseudogene TRBV3-2), the J gene TRBJ2-5; 10 bases align to TRBD2. V lost 3 bases to trimming and J lost 2 bases; unmatched junction nucleotides: 3. CDR1 is LGHDT and CDR2 is YNNKEL in the germline V gene (reference sequence). The CDR3 is 15 amino acids.

This chain joins TRBV3-1 (or the pseudogene TRBV3-2) and TRBJ2-3; D gene uncertain. The CDR3 extends over 13 amino acids. V was cut by 1 base and J by 4 bases, with 6 bases left in between. Germline CDR1 LGHDT, CDR2 YNNKEL (reference sequence). The CDR3, as DNA: TGTGCCAGCAGCCAAGGTCCGGCAGATACGCAGTATTTT. Translated: CASSQGPADTQYF.

The chain recombines TRBV7-2 with TRBJ1-2; D remains ambiguous. The CDR3 spans 15 residues. Germline assignment: CDR1 SGHTA and CDR2 FQGNSA. The germline V and J ends were trimmed by 0 bases and 5 bases, with 13 bases remaining between them. CDR3 bases: TGTGCCAGCAGCTTAGCAGCTGTTGTGATGTATGGCTACACCTTC. Translating it yields CASSLAAVVMYGYTF.

The chain employs TRBV2 and TRBJ2-7; D unclear. The length of the CDR3 is 14 residues. Germline CDR1 SNHLY, CDR2 FYNNEI. The germline V and J ends were trimmed by 8 bases and 2 bases, with 16 bases remaining between them. The CDR3 loop reads CASLKRAGTYEQYF. In DNA, the CDR3 is TGTGCCAGCCTAAAACGGGCAGGAACCTACGAGCAGTACTTC. The variable domain in full, completed from reference TRBV2 and TRBJ2-7, reads EPEVTQTPSHQVTQMGQEVILRCVPISNHLYFYWYRQILGQKVEFLVSFYNNEISEKSEIFDDQFSVERPDGSNFTLKIRSTKLEDSAMYFCASLKRAGTYEQYFGPGTRLTVT.

The V call is TRBV10-2, the J call TRBJ2-1; D unclear. Germline CDR1 WSHSY, CDR2 SAAADI. Trimming removed 8 bases from V and 5 bases from J, with 4 bases in between. CDR3 length: 10 amino acids. The CDR3: CASFDNEQFF. The CDR3 DNA is TGCGCCAGCTTTGACAATGAGCAGTTCTTC.

This clone was counted between two and nine times. V usage is TRBV4-1 and J usage is TRBJ1-5; a possible D gene is TRBD1 (6 bases). Germline CDR1 and CDR2: MGHRA and YSYEKL. CDR3 length: 14 residues. Between the trimmed V and J ends, which lost 6 bases and 4 bases, there was a span of 13 bases. DNA for the CDR3: TGCGCCAGCAGACCTACAGGGACGAATCAGCCCCAGCATTTT. Protein product: CASRPTGTNQPQHF.

This sequence joins TRBV5-6 and TRBJ2-7; TRBD2 is a possible D gene (6 bases). CDR3 length equals 14 residues. In germline, CDR1 is SGHDT, CDR2 YYEEEE. The V end lost 0 bases, the J end lost 2 bases, and 9 bases lay between the germline ends. CDR3 nucleotide sequence: TGTGCCAGCAGCTTGGTCGGGAGAACCTACGAGCAGTACTTC. Translated, it gives CASSLVGRTYEQYF. Full variable domain (remainder filled in from reference TRBV5-6 and TRBJ2-7): DAGVTQSPTHLIKTRGQQVTLRCSPKSGHDTVSWYQQALGQGPQFIFQYYEEEERQRGNFPDRFSGHQFPNYSSELNVNALLLGDSALYLCASSLVGRTYEQYFGPGTRLTVT.

This sequence joins TRBV6-5 and TRBJ1-6; TRBD1 might be the D (5 bases). The CDR3 length is 15 residues. Germline V lookup: CDR1 MNHEY, CDR2 SVGAGI. Trimming removed 8 bases from V and 9 bases from J, with 20 bases in between. CDR3 nucleotide sequence: TGTGCCAGCCTAGCATCCAAGGAAAGGGGTTCACCCCTCCACTTT. This sequence encodes CASLASKERGSPLHF.

This clone was observed once. At one end the junction does not follow the germline gene, possibly because of a read error. This chain uses TRBV5-8 with TRBJ2-7; D not certain. Germline CDR1 SGHTS, CDR2 YDEGEE. The CDR3 has 11 amino acids. The CDR3 here is CASSLGKVAPF. The CDR3 DNA reads as TGTGCCAGCAGCTTGGGTAAGGTCGCCCCTTTC.

The chain joins TRBV11-1 to TRBJ2-3; 8 bases match TRBD1. This CDR3 has 13 amino acids. Germline CDR1 is SGHAT and CDR2 is FQDESV (reference sequence). The V and J ends lost 5 bases and 6 bases, in that order; junction bases with no gene match: 4. CDR3 amino acids: CASSRQGTDTQYF. The CDR3 DNA reads as TGTGCCAGCAGCAGACAGGGGACCGATACGCAGTATTTT.

J is TRBJ1-1 and V is TRBV7-9, with D perhaps TRBD1 (5 bases). The CDR3 is 12 residues long. Germline V lookup: CDR1 SEHNR, CDR2 FQNEAQ (reference sequence). With 11 bases removed from V and 0 bases from J, the gap between germline ends came to 10 bases. The CDR3 here is CASGRVNTEAFF. The CDR3 DNA reads as TGTGCCTCGGGACGGGTGAACACTGAAGCTTTCTTT.

This rearrangement joins TRBV19 to TRBJ1-3, with a tentative D call TRBD1 (6 bases). Germline CDR1 reads LNHDA; CDR2 reads SQIVND (reference sequence). The CDR3 runs to 14 residues. V lost 10 bases, J lost 0 bases, and 13 bases lay in between. In DNA, the CDR3 is TGTGCCATCCCAGGGGACTCCTCTGGAAACACCATATATTTT. It yields the protein CAIPGDSSGNTIYF. The variable domain in full, completed from reference TRBV19 and TRBJ1-3, reads DGGITQSPKYLFRKEGQNVTLSCEQNLNHDAMYWYRQDPGQGLRLIYYSQIVNDFQKGDIAEGYSVSREKKESFPLTVTSAQKNPTAFYLCAIPGDSSGNTIYFGEGSWLTVV.

The V gene is TRBV6-1, the J gene TRBJ2-3; 9 bases line up with TRBD2. CDR1 is MNHNS and CDR2 is SASEGT in the germline V gene. Germline trimming cut 2 bases from V and 5 bases from J; bases unmatched to any gene: 11. This CDR3 comprises 17 residues. CDR3 sequence reads: CASSENLAGGPEDTQYF. As DNA, the CDR3 is TGTGCCAGCAGTGAAAATCTGGCGGGGGGGCCGGAAGATACGCAGTATTTT.